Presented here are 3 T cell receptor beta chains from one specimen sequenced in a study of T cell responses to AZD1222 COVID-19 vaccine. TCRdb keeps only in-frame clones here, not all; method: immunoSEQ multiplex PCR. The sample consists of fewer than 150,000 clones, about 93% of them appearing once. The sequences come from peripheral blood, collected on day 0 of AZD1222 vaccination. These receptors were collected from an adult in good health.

CDR3 nucleotide sequence: TGTGCCAGCAGTGCGCGCAGGGGAGATGGCTACACCTTC. Its translation: CASSARRGDGYTF. J is TRBJ1-2 and V is TRBV25-1; maybe TRBD1 (6 bases). This CDR3 contains 13 residues. Germline V CDR1 and CDR2: MGHDK, SYGVNS. Trimming pared 4 bases from V and 6 bases from J, leaving 12 bases between.

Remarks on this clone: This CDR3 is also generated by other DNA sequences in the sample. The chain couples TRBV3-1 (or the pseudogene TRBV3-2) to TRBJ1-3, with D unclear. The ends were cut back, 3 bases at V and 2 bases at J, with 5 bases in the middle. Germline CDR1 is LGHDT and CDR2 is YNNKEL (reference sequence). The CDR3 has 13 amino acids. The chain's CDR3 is CASSQGPGNTIYF. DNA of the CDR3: TGTGCCAGCAGCCAGGGCCCTGGAAACACCATATATTTT.

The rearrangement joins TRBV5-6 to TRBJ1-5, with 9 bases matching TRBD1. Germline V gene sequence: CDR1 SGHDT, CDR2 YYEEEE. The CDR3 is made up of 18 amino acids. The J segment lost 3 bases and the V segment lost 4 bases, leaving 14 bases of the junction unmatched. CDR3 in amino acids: CASSRARQGGSINQPQHF. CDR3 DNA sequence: TGTGCCAGCAGCCGGGCCCGACAGGGGGGTTCCATCAATCAGCCCCAGCATTTT.